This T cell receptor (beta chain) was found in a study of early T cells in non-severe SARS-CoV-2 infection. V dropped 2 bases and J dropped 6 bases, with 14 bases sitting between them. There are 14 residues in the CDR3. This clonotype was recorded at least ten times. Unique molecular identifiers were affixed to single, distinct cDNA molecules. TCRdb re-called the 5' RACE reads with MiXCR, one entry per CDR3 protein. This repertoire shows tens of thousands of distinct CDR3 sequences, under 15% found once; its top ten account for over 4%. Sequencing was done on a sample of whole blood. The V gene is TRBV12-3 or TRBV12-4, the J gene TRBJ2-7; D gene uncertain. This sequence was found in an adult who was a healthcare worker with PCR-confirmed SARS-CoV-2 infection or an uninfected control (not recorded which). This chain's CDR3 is CASSLFVNLGEQYF. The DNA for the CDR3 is TGTGCCAGCAGTTTATTCGTGAATCTTGGCGAGCAGTACTTC.